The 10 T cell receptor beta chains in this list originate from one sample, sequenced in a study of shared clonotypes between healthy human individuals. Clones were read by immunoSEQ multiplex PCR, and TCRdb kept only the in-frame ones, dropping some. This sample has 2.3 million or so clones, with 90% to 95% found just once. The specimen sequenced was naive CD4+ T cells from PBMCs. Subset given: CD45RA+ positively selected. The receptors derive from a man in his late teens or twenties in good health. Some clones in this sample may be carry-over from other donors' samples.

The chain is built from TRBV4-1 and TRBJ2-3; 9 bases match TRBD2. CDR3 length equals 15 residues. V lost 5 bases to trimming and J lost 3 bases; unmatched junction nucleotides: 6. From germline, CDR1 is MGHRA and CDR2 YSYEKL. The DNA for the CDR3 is TGCGCCAGCAGCAAACGGGGACTAGCTACAGATACGCAGTATTTT. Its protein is CASSKRGLATDTQYF.

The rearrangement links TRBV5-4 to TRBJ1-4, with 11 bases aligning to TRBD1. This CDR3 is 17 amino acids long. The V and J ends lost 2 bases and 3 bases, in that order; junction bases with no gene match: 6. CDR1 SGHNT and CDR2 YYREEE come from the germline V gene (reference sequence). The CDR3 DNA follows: TGTGCCAGCAGCTTTTTCGGACAGGGGGCTTCTAATGAAAAACTGTTTTTT. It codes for CASSFFGQGASNEKLFF. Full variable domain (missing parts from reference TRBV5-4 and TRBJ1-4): ETGVTQSPTHLIKTRGQQVTLRCSSQSGHNTVSWYQQALGQGPQFIFQYYREEENGRGNFPPRFSGLQFPNYSSELNVNALELDDSALYLCASSFFGQGASNEKLFFGSGTQLSVL.

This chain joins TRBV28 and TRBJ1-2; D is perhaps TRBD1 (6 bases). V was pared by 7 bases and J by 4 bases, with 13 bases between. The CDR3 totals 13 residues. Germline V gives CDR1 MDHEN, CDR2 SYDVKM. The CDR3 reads CASTQLGGYGYTF. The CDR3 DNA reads TGTGCCAGCACCCAGTTAGGGGGCTATGGCTACACCTTC.

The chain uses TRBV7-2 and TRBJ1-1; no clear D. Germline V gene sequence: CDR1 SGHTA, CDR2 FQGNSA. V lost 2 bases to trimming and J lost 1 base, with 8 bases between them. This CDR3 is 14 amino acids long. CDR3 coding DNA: TGTGCCAGCAGCTTACGGGGTTCGAACACTGAAGCTTTCTTT. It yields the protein CASSLRGSNTEAFF.

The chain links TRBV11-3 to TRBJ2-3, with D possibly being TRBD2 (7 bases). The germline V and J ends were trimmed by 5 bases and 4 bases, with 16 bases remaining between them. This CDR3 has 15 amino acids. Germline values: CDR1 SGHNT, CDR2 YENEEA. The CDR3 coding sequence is TGTGCCAGCAGCCGGGGGCTAGCGGCTGCAGATACGCAGTATTTT. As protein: CASSRGLAAADTQYF.

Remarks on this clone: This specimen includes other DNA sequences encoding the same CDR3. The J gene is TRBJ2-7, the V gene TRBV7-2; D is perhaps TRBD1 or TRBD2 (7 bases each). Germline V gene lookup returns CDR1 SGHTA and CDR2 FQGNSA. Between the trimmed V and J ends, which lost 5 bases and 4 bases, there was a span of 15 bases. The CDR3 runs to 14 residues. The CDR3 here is CASSPQGGGYEQYF. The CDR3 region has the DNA TGTGCCAGCAGCCCCCAGGGGGGGGGTTACGAGCAGTACTTC.

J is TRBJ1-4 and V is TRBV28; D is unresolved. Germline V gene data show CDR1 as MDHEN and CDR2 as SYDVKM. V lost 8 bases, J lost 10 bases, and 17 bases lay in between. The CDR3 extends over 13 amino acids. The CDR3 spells CASGNPHVGKLFF. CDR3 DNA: TGTGCCAGCGGGAACCCTCATGTGGGAAAACTGTTTTTT.

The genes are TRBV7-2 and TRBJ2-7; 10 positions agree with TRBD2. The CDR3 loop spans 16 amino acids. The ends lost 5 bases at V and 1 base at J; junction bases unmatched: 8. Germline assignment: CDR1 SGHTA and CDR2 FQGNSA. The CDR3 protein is CASSPGLAAISYEQYF. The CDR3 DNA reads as TGTGCCAGCAGCCCCGGACTAGCGGCGATATCCTACGAGCAGTACTTC.

CDR3: CASTPGQGVQPQHF. The DNA for the CDR3 is TGTGCCAGCACGCCGGGACAGGGTGTTCAGCCCCAGCATTTT. The chain combines TRBV2 with TRBJ1-5; 9 nucleotides match TRBD1. The CDR3 covers 14 residues. CDR1 SNHLY and CDR2 FYNNEI come from the germline V gene. The V segment lost 7 bases and the J segment 6 bases; nucleotides outside the gene matches: 7.

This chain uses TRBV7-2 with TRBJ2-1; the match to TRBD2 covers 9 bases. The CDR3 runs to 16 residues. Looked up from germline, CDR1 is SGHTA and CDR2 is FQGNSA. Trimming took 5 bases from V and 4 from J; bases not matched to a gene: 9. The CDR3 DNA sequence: TGTGCCAGCAGCCCCCAGAGCGGGAGGCTTTACAATGAGCAGTTCTTC. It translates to CASSPQSGRLYNEQFF.